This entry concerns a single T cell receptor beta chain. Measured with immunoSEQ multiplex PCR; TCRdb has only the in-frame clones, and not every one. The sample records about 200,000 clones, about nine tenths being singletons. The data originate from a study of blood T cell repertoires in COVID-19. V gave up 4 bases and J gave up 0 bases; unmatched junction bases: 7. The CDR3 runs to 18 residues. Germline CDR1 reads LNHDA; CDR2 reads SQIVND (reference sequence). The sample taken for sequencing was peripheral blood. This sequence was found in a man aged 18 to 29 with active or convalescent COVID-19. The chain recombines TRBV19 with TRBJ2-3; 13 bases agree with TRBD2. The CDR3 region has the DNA TGTGCCAGTAGTACCCCGGGACTAGCGGGGAGTAGCACAGATACGCAGTATTTT. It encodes CASSTPGLAGSSTDTQYF. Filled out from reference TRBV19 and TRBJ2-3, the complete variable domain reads DGGITQSPKYLFRKEGQNVTLSCEQNLNHDAMYWYRQDPGQGLRLIYYSQIVNDFQKGDIAEGYSVSREKKESFPLTVTSAQKNPTAFYLCASSTPGLAGSSTDTQYFGPGTRLTVL.